This T cell receptor beta chain was documented in a study of shared clonotypes between healthy human individuals. This clone has a single count. Replicate PCRs from sorted subsets contained roughly 220 ng DNA, which is 29,000 or so T cell genomes. The assay was immunoSEQ multiplex PCR, and TCRdb's table has in-frame clones only and misses some. The profile shows hundreds of thousands of clones, 72% of them singletons. Germline CDR1 reads SGHRS; CDR2 reads YFSETQ. The CDR3 length is 16 residues. V shed 0 bases and J shed 4 bases, with 11 bases lying between them. The sample consisted of memory CD4+ T cells sorted from blood. Subset denoted: CD45RA-negative fraction. V usage is TRBV5-1 and J usage is TRBJ2-6; D is undetermined. This receptor was obtained from a woman in her 30s in good health. CDR3 sequence (DNA): TGCGCCAGCAGCTTGGATTTGAACTCAGGGGCCAACGTCCTGACTTTC. It translates to CASSLDLNSGANVLTF.